This T cell receptor (beta chain) comes out of a study of T cell changes during pregnancy in multiple sclerosis. The data were produced by immunoSEQ multiplex PCR, yet TCRdb's version contains in-frame clones alone and is incomplete. The data contain around 50,000 clones, 94% of them seen just once; the ten biggest clones take up about 4.5%. The source material was CD8+ T cells from peripheral blood mononuclear cells, sampled in the first trimester of pregnancy. The clonotype comes from a female donor with multiple sclerosis, enrolled in a pregnancy study.

For the CDR3, the DNA is TGTGCTAGTGGTTCCCCAGGCAGTTCTAGCAATCAGCCCCAGCATTTT. This codes for CASGSPGSSSNQPQHF. This chain links TRBV12-5 with TRBJ1-5; D is unresolved. Germline V gene data show CDR1 as LGHNT and CDR2 as FRNRAP. The CDR3 covers 16 residues. V shed 4 bases and J shed 0 bases, with 13 bases lying between them.